The 30 T cell receptor beta chains reported below all come from one sample, sequenced in a study of cytomegalovirus exposure and HLA in healthy donors. PCR amplification relied on 60 Vbeta primers (plus 13 Jbeta primers). TCRdb's copy holds only in-frame clones and misses some; the assay was immunoSEQ multiplex PCR. The sample comprises around 110,000 clones, around 10% of which are singletons, and less than 4% rests with the top ten. The specimen was PBMCs. These receptors originate from a man aged 25-40 years in good health and CMV-seronegative.

The chain uses TRBV2 and TRBJ2-5, with 9 bases that match TRBD1. CDR3 length: 17 amino acids. Germline-derived CDR1 and CDR2 are SNHLY and FYNNEI. Trimming took 6 bases from V and 3 from J; bases not matched to a gene: 14. Here the CDR3 reads CASSDRQRGQGKETQYF. For the CDR3, the DNA is TGTGCCAGCAGCGACCGACAAAGGGGACAGGGAAAAGAGACCCAGTACTTC.

The chain uses TRBV7-2 and TRBJ2-5, with D possibly matching TRBD2 (6 bases). Germline lookup yields CDR1 SGHTA and CDR2 FQGNSA. The CDR3 spans 14 residues. V was pared by 5 bases and J by 7 bases, with 17 bases between. In nucleotides, the CDR3 is TGTGCCAGCAGCCCCGCTTGGGGGGAAGGGACCCAGTACTTC. Translation: CASSPAWGEGTQYF.

The J gene is TRBJ1-2, the V gene TRBV5-4; a weak D match, TRBD1 (6 bases). The length of the CDR3 is 13 residues. Per the germline V gene, CDR1 is SGHNT and CDR2 is YYREEE (reference sequence). The V end lost 6 bases, the J end lost 5 bases, and 14 bases lay between the germline ends. The CDR3 spells CASNPERGYGYTF. DNA of the CDR3: TGTGCCAGCAACCCGGAAAGGGGGTATGGCTACACCTTC.

This clone was seen only a few times. The CDR3: CASSVMGQGREQYF. In DNA, the CDR3 is TGTGCCAGCAGTGTTATGGGACAGGGACGCGAGCAGTACTTC. This chain links TRBV25-1 with TRBJ2-7; TRBD1 aligns across 9 bases. The CDR3 has 14 residues. V lost 4 bases, J lost 6 bases, and 7 bases stayed unmatched. The germline gives CDR1 MGHDK, CDR2 SYGVNS.

This chain uses TRBV5-1 with TRBJ2-6; 9 nucleotides match TRBD1. This CDR3 is built from 18 residues. Germline V gene sequence: CDR1 SGHRS, CDR2 YFSETQ. The V and J ends lost 4 bases and 4 bases, in that order; junction bases with no gene match: 12. CDR3 nucleotide sequence: TGCGCCAGCAGCCGAAAACAGGGGGCGCTTTCCGGGGCCAACGTCCTGACTTTC. Translation: CASSRKQGALSGANVLTF.

V is TRBV5-4 and J is TRBJ2-7; D is possibly TRBD1 (8 bases). V was cut by 10 bases and J by 2 bases, with 19 bases left in between. The CDR3 consists of 14 residues. The germline V gene encodes CDR1 SGHNT and CDR2 YYREEE (reference sequence). CDR3 DNA sequence: TGTGCCTCAGGACAGGGCGGGAGCCCCTACGAGCAGTACTTC. Translating gives CASGQGGSPYEQYF.

This clone has a handful of counts. The chain combines TRBV6-1 with TRBJ2-3; possibly TRBD2 for D (5 bases). Trimming pared 1 base from V and 10 bases from J, leaving 15 bases between. Germline V lookup: CDR1 MNHNS, CDR2 SASEGT. This CDR3 is 14 amino acids long. The CDR3 region is CASSEDTGFGAQYF. CDR3 DNA sequence: TGTGCCAGCAGTGAAGATACGGGATTTGGGGCGCAGTATTTT.

The chain combines TRBV6-5 with TRBJ1-1; no clear D. Per germline, CDR1 MNHEY and CDR2 SVGAGI. V was trimmed by 0 bases and J by 4 bases, leaving 9 bases between them. The CDR3 has 14 residues. CDR3 sequence reads: CASSYSSRSTEAFF. The DNA for the CDR3 is TGTGCCAGCAGTTACTCAAGTCGGAGCACTGAAGCTTTCTTT.

This clone was seen a handful of times. The rearrangement uses TRBV27 and TRBJ2-1; 8 nucleotides line up with TRBD1. The CDR3 covers 14 residues. The V gene end was trimmed by 3 bases and the J gene end by 8 bases; junction bases not matched to a gene: 6. Germline loops: CDR1 MNHEY, CDR2 SMNVEV (reference sequence). CDR3 coding DNA: TGTGCCAGCAGTTTGGGCAGGGGGCCTTATGAGCAGTTCTTC. Translation: CASSLGRGPYEQFF.

This clone was seen a handful of times. The J gene is TRBJ2-4, the V gene TRBV4-3, with 11 nucleotides matching TRBD1. The CDR3 covers 15 residues. From germline, CDR1 is LGHNA and CDR2 YSLEER. The V gene end was trimmed by 3 bases and the J gene end by 5 bases; junction bases not matched to a gene: 3. Here the CDR3 DNA reads TGCGCCAGCAGCCAGGGGACAGGGGGGGAAAACATTCAGTACTTC. It specifies CASSQGTGGENIQYF.

This clone has a handful of counts. The chain has TRBV4-1 and TRBJ2-2, with 8 positions matching TRBD2. V lost 2 bases and J lost 7; bases outside the gene matches: 3. The CDR3 is 14 residues long. The germline V gene encodes CDR1 MGHRA and CDR2 YSYEKL. In DNA, the CDR3 is TGCGCCAGCAGCCAACTGACTAGCGTCGGGGAGCTGTTTTTT. Its protein is CASSQLTSVGELFF.

The CDR3 region has the DNA TGCGCCAGCAGCGGCGGACTAGCTGAGGGCACCGGGGAGCTGTTTTTT. This codes for CASSGGLAEGTGELFF. This chain connects TRBV5-1 to TRBJ2-2, with 8 bases lining up with TRBD2. With 4 bases clipped from V and 4 bases from J, the junction kept 9 bases outside the gene matches. CDR3 length: 16 residues. Germline-derived CDR1 and CDR2 are SGHRS and YFSETQ.

The CDR3 region is CASRPQGVLNTEAFF. DNA of the CDR3: TGTGCCAGCAGACCCCAGGGGGTATTGAACACTGAAGCTTTCTTT. This sequence joins TRBV2 and TRBJ1-1; 7 nucleotides line up with TRBD1. The CDR3 length is 15 residues. The J segment lost 0 bases and the V segment lost 6 bases, leaving 7 bases of the junction unmatched. Germline CDR1 reads SNHLY; CDR2 reads FYNNEI.

This clone was found a few times. The chain recombines TRBV7-2 with TRBJ1-5, with 9 bases fitting TRBD1. Germline loops: CDR1 SGHTA, CDR2 FQGNSA. The CDR3 has 16 amino acids. The ends lost 1 base at V and 7 bases at J; junction bases unmatched: 8. The CDR3 DNA reads as TGTGCCAGCAGCTTAGGGGGACAGGGTTTAATGCAGCCCCAGCATTTT. This translates into CASSLGGQGLMQPQHF. Using reference TRBV7-2 and TRBJ1-5 for the parts outside the CDR3, the full variable domain is GAGVSQSPSNKVTEKGKDVELRCDPISGHTALYWYRQSLGQGLEFLIYFQGNSAPDKSGLPSDRFSAERTGGSVSTLTIQRTQQEDSAVYLCASSLGGQGLMQPQHFGDGTRLSIL.

Only a few counts were recorded for this clone. The chain couples TRBV5-6 to TRBJ1-3; 7 bases align to TRBD1. The CDR3 runs 16 residues. J gave up 0 bases and V 2 bases, and 5 bases lay outside the gene matches. Per germline, CDR1 SGHDT and CDR2 YYEEEE. CDR3 in DNA: TGTGCCAGCAGCTTTCCAGGGGGGAACTCTGGAAACACCATATATTTT. Protein product: CASSFPGGNSGNTIYF.

This clone was counted only a few times. J is TRBJ2-2 and V is TRBV5-1; D is possibly TRBD1 (6 bases). V gave up 4 bases and J gave up 1 base, with 11 bases separating them. The CDR3 has 15 amino acids. Germline V gene lookup returns CDR1 SGHRS and CDR2 YFSETQ. The CDR3 nucleotides are TGCGCCAGCAGCGCCTGGGACAAGAACACCGGGGAGCTGTTTTTT. This gives the protein CASSAWDKNTGELFF.

The V and J genes are TRBV9 and TRBJ1-2; the match to TRBD1 covers 10 bases. Looked up from germline, CDR1 is SGDLS and CDR2 is YYNGEE. V shed 0 bases, J shed 1 base, and the junction held 3 bases outside the gene matches. The CDR3 has 16 amino acids. The CDR3 protein is CASSVGGQGINYGYTF. CDR3 sequence (DNA): TGTGCCAGCAGCGTAGGGGGACAGGGGATTAACTATGGCTACACCTTC.

The chain joins TRBV19 to TRBJ2-1; TRBD2 matches at 8 bases. With 9 bases clipped from V and 7 bases from J, the junction kept 17 bases outside the gene matches. The CDR3 has 16 residues. From germline, CDR1 is LNHDA and CDR2 SQIVND (reference sequence). The CDR3 nucleotides are TGTGCCAGCACACCTTATGACGGGGGGGCAGCTAATGAGCAGTTCTTC. This gives the protein CASTPYDGGAANEQFF.

This sequence joins TRBV5-1 and TRBJ1-4; 7 nucleotides agree with TRBD1. Germline V gene data show CDR1 as SGHRS and CDR2 as YFSETQ. The CDR3 consists of 17 residues. Trimming removed 4 bases from V and 3 bases from J; junction bases left unmatched: 12. The CDR3 DNA reads TGCGCCAGCAGCCGTAGACAGGGACTCAACTCTAATGAAAAACTGTTTTTT. Translating it yields CASSRRQGLNSNEKLFF.

This clone was observed a few times. The rearrangement links TRBV18 to TRBJ1-1; 7 positions match TRBD1. This CDR3 region has 13 residues. V dropped 4 bases and J dropped 11; count of bases not matched to a gene: 10. CDR1 is KGHSH and CDR2 is LQKENI in the germline V gene. DNA of the CDR3: TGTGCCAGCTCACTTGGGACAGAGGAGGGGGCTTTCTTT. Protein: CASSLGTEEGAFF.

This clone turned up a few times. Distinct nucleotide sequences in the sample also encode this CDR3. The rearrangement joins TRBV5-1 to TRBJ2-7; possibly TRBD1 for D (6 bases). V lost 0 bases to trimming and J lost 6 bases, with 10 bases between them. From germline, CDR1 is SGHRS and CDR2 YFSETQ. The CDR3 contains 13 residues. The CDR3 region has the DNA TGCGCCAGCAGCTTGGTTGGGGGCCGCGAGCAGTACTTC. Protein product: CASSLVGGREQYF.

The chain is built from TRBV28 and TRBJ1-2, with 10 bases lining up with TRBD1. This CDR3 comprises 14 residues. J was trimmed by 8 bases and V by 6 bases; bases with no gene match: 9. Looked up from germline, CDR1 is MDHEN and CDR2 is SYDVKM. Here the CDR3 DNA reads TGTGCCAGCAGCCGACCGGGACAGGGGAGAGGCTACACCTTC. It is translated as CASSRPGQGRGYTF.

The chain joins TRBV7-9 to TRBJ2-7; a weak D match, TRBD1 (6 bases). CDR1 SEHNR and CDR2 FQNEAQ come from the germline V gene (reference sequence). The CDR3 contains 15 residues. V was shortened by 4 bases and J by 3 bases, with 16 bases between the two germline ends. The CDR3 region has the DNA TGTGCCAGCAGCTCCACACAGGGAATCCACTACGAGCAGTACTTC. Amino acid sequence: CASSSTQGIHYEQYF.

The CDR3 coding sequence is TGTGCCATCAGTGCGCGGGAAAGAGAAAATGGCTACACCTTC. Amino acid sequence: CAISARERENGYTF. The chain recombines TRBV10-3 with TRBJ1-2; D is unclear. Per germline, CDR1 ENHRY and CDR2 SYGVKD. This CDR3 contains 14 residues. The V and J ends lost 4 bases and 6 bases respectively, with 15 bases between them.

This sequence joins TRBV7-9 and TRBJ2-7; D unclear. Trimming took off 4 bases at V and 9 bases at J, with 22 bases between the two ends. The V gene's germline CDR1 is SEHNR and CDR2 FQNEAQ (reference sequence). This CDR3 is built from 15 residues. The CDR3 region is CASSSVTGRPSGQYF. CDR3 DNA sequence: TGTGCCAGCAGCTCGGTAACGGGTCGCCCGTCCGGGCAGTACTTC.

The chain joins TRBV11-3 to TRBJ2-7, with D possibly matching TRBD2 (6 bases). Trimming removed 5 bases from V and 2 bases from J, with 10 bases in between. The germline gives CDR1 SGHNT, CDR2 YENEEA. The CDR3 is 13 amino acids. CDR3 residues: CASSGTRTYEQYF. The CDR3 DNA reads TGTGCCAGCAGCGGGACTCGTACCTACGAGCAGTACTTC.

This chain connects TRBV5-4 to TRBJ1-6, with no clear D. Germline CDR1 reads SGHNT; CDR2 reads YYREEE (reference sequence). This CDR3 has 16 amino acids. Trimming left V 4 bases short and J 0 bases short, with 11 bases between. The CDR3: CASSASGSSYNSPLHF. The CDR3 coding sequence is TGTGCCAGCAGCGCCTCGGGGAGCTCCTATAATTCACCCCTCCACTTT.

The V and J genes are TRBV7-8 and TRBJ2-1; D remains ambiguous. The ends were cut back, 0 bases at V and 8 bases at J, with 5 bases in the middle. The CDR3 spans 12 residues. Germline CDR1 and CDR2: SGHVS and FQNEAQ. The DNA for the CDR3 is TGTGCCAGCAGCTTAGCTAGTTATGAGCAGTTCTTC. It is translated as CASSLASYEQFF.

This chain links TRBV18 with TRBJ1-1; perhaps TRBD1 as D (5 bases). This CDR3 is built from 15 residues. Trimming removed 1 base at V and 3 bases at J, with 12 bases between. The germline V gene has CDR1 KGHSH and CDR2 LQKENI. Here the CDR3 reads CASSPRRVVDTEAFF. The DNA for the CDR3 is TGTGCCAGCTCACCACGCAGGGTCGTTGACACTGAAGCTTTCTTT.

This chain joins TRBV25-1 and TRBJ1-1; D ambiguous. This CDR3 is built from 15 residues. V dropped 2 bases and J dropped 4 bases, with 14 bases sitting between them. Germline CDR1 reads MGHDK; CDR2 reads SYGVNS. The CDR3 spells CASSEVRKSGTEAFF. The CDR3, as DNA: TGTGCCAGCAGTGAAGTAAGAAAGTCGGGCACTGAAGCTTTCTTT.